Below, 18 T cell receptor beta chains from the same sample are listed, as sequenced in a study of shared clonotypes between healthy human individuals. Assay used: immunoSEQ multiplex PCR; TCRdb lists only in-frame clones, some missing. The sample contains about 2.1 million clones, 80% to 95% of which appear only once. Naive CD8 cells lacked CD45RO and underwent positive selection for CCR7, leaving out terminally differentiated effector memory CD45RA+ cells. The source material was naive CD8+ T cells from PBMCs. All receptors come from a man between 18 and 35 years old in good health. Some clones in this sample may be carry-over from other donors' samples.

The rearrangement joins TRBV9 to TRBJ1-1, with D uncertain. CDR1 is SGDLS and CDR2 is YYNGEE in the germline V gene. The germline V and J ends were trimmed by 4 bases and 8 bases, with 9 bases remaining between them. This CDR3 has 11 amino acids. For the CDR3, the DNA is TGTGCCAGCAGCCCTCGGACCGAAGCTTTCTTT. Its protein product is CASSPRTEAFF.

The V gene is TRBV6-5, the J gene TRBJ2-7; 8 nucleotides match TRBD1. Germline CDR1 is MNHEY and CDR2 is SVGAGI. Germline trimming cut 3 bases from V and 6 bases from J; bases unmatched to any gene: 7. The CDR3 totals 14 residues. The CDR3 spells CASSYGQGATEQYF. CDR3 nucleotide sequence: TGTGCCAGCAGTTATGGTCAGGGGGCCACCGAGCAGTACTTC.

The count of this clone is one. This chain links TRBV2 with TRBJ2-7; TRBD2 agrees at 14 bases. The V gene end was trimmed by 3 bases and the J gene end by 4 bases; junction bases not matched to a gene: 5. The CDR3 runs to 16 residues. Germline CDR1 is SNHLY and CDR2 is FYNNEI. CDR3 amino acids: CASSEGLAGVGYEQYF. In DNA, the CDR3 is TGTGCCAGCAGTGAGGGACTAGCGGGAGTAGGGTACGAGCAGTACTTC.

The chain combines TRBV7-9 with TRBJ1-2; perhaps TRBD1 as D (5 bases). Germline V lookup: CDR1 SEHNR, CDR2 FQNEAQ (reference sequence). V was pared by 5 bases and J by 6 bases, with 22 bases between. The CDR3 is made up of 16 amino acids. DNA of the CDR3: TGTGCCAGCAGCCCCCCCGGTGACTCACCCAGGGATGGCTACACCTTC. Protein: CASSPPGDSPRDGYTF. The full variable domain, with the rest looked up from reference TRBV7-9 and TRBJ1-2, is DTGVSQNPRHKITKRGQNVTFRCDPISEHNRLYWYRQTLGQGPEFLTYFQNEAQLEKSRLLSDRFSAERPKGSFSTLEIQRTEQGDSAMYLCASSPPGDSPRDGYTFGSGTRLTVV.

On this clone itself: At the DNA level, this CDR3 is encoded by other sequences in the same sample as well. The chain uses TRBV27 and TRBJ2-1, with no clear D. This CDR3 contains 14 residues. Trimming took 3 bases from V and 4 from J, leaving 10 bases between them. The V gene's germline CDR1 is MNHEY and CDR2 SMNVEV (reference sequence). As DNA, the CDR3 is TGTGCCAGCAGTTTGATGTCTAGTTACAATGAGCAGTTCTTC. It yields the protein CASSLMSSYNEQFF.

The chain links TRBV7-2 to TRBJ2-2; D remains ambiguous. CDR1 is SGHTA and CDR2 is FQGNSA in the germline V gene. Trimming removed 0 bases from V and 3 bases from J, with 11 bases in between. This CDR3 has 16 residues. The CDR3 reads CASSLAYRTYTGELFF. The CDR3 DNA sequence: TGTGCCAGCAGCTTAGCGTACCGTACGTACACCGGGGAGCTGTTTTTT.

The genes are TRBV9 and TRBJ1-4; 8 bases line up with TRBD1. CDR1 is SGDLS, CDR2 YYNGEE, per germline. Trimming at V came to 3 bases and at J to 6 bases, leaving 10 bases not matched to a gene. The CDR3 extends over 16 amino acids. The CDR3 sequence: CASSAHQGASDEKLFF. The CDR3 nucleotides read TGTGCCAGCAGCGCCCATCAGGGGGCGAGTGATGAAAAACTGTTTTTT.

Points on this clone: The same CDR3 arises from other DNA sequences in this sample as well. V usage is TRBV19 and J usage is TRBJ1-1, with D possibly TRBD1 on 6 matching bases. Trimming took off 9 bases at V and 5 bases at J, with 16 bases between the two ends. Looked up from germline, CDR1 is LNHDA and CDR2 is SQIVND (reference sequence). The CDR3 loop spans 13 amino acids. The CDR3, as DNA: TGTGCCAGCCGCGCCGGGGGGCTGACTGAAGCTTTCTTT. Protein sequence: CASRAGGLTEAFF.

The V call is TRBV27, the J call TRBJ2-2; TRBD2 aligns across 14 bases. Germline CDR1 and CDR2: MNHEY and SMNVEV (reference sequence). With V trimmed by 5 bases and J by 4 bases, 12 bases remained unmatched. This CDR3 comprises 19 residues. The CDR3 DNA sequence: TGTGCCAGCAGTAGGTCCGGGACTAGCGGGAGAATCGGCACCGGGGAGCTGTTTTTT. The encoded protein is CASSRSGTSGRIGTGELFF.

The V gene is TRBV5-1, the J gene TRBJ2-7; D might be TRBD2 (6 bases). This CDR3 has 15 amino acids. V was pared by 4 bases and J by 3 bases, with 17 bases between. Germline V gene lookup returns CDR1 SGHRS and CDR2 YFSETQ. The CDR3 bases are TGCGCCAGCAGCCTAAATAGCGGAAGTATCTACGAGCAGTACTTC. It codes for CASSLNSGSIYEQYF.

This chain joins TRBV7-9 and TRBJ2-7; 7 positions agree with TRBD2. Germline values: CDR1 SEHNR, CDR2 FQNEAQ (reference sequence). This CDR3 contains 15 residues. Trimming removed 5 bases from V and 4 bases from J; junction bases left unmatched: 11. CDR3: CASSPRRDYIYEQYF. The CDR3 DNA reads TGTGCCAGCAGCCCACGTAGGGACTACATTTACGAGCAGTACTTC.

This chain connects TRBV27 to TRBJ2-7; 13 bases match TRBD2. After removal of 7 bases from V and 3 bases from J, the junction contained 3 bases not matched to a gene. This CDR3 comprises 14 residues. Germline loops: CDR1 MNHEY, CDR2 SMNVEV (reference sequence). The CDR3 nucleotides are TGTGCCAGCACCCGGACTAGCGGGAGCTACGAGCAGTACTTC. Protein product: CASTRTSGSYEQYF.

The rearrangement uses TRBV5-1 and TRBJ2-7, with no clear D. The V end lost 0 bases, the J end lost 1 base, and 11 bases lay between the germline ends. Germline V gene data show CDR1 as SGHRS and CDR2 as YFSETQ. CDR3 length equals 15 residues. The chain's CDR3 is CASSLDVTGSYEQYF. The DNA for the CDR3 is TGCGCCAGCAGCTTGGATGTCACGGGTTCCTACGAGCAGTACTTC.

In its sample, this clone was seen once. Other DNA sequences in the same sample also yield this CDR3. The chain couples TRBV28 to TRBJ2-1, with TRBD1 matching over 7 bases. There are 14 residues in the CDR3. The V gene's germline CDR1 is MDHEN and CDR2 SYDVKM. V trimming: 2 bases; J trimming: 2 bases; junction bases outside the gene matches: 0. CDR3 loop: CASSLRGPYNEQFF. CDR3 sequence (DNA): TGTGCCAGCAGTTTAAGGGGGCCCTACAATGAGCAGTTCTTC.

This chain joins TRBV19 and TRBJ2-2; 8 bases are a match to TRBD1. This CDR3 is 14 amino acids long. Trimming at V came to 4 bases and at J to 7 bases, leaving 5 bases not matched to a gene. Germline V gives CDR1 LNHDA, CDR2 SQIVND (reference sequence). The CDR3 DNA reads TGTGCCAGTAGTACCCAGGGGGCCTTCGGGGAGCTGTTTTTT. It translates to CASSTQGAFGELFF.

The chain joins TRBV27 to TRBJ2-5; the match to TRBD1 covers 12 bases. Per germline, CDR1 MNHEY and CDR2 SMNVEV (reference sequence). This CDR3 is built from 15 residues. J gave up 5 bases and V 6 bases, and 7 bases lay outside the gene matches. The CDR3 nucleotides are TGTGCCAGCAGGTCGGGACAGGGGGCCTATGAGACCCAGTACTTC. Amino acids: CASRSGQGAYETQYF.

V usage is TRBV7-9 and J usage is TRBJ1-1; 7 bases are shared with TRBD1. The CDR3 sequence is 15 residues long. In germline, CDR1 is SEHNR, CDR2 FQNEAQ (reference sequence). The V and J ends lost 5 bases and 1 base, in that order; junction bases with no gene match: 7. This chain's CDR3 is CASSPWAGGNTEAFF. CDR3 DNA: TGTGCCAGCAGCCCCTGGGCAGGGGGGAACACTGAAGCTTTCTTT.

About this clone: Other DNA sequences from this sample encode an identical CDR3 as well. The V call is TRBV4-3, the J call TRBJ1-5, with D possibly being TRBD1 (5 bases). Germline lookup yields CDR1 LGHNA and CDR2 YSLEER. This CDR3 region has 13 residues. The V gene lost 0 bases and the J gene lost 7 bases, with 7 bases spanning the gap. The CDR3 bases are TGCGCCAGCAGCCAAGATCGGGGGCAGCCCCAGCATTTT. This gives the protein CASSQDRGQPQHF.